These 10 T cell receptor beta chains came from one sample sequenced in a study of vaccination effects on CD4 cells after COVID-19 (dated by TCRdb to between 2021 and 2024). No antigen has been assigned to these receptors. The method was the immunoSEQ multiplex PCR assay. The table comes from immuneACCESS by way of TCRdb, which keeps in-frame sequences with V and J called. Part of the clones is missing from these tables; in studies checked, under half for an unresolved V gene and the rest for unknown reasons. This sample gives under 30,000 clones in total; 65% to 75% of them show up just once. The top ten constitute 15% to 20% of the sample. To identify antigen-specific CD4+ T cell clonotypes by their expansion, the ViraFEST assay first stimulated PBMC with viral peptide pools and then applied TCR sequencing. After less than eleven days of culture, CD4+ T cells were isolated with the EasySep CD4+ T cell isolation kit. Participants received two doses of either the BNT162b2 or the mRNA-1273 mRNA SARS-CoV-2 vaccine.

The material was CD4+ T cells from PBMCs cultured with HCoV-OC43 spike peptides, obtained after COVID-19 vaccination. This sample's cell subset or site label indicates: HCoV-OC43 spike overlapping peptide pool stimulation. These receptor sequences come from a human donor who received a COVID-19 vaccine.

The CDR3 DNA sequence: TGTGCCAGCAGCTTATATCGGGCGCGGGAACTCTATGGCTACACCTTC. This encodes CASSLYRARELYGYTF. The genes are TRBV7-9 and TRBJ1-2; D gene unclear. The CDR3 length is 16 residues. Trimming stripped 2 bases from V and 4 bases from J, with 17 bases between. The germline V gene encodes CDR1 SEHNR and CDR2 FQNEAQ (reference sequence).

V is TRBV18 and J is TRBJ2-2; no firm D call. The CDR3 sequence is 15 residues long. Trimming pared 1 base from V and 1 base from J, leaving 7 bases between. Per the germline V gene, CDR1 is KGHSH and CDR2 is LQKENI. CDR3 DNA: TGTGCCAGCTCACCACGGAAACAGAACACCGGGGAGCTGTTTTTT. Residues: CASSPRKQNTGELFF.

The chain has TRBV7-2 and TRBJ2-7, with 13 positions matching TRBD2. J lost 1 base, V lost 5 bases, and 2 bases had no gene match. Germline-derived CDR1 and CDR2 are SGHTA and FQGNSA. The CDR3 covers 15 residues. The CDR3: CASSLTSGGSYEQYF. The DNA of the CDR3 is TGTGCCAGCAGCCTGACTAGCGGGGGGTCCTACGAGCAGTACTTC. The whole variable domain, filled in from reference TRBV7-2 and TRBJ2-7, reads GAGVSQSPSNKVTEKGKDVELRCDPISGHTALYWYRQSLGQGLEFLIYFQGNSAPDKSGLPSDRFSAERTGGSVSTLTIQRTQQEDSAVYLCASSLTSGGSYEQYFGPGTRLTVT.

CDR3 sequence: CASSQALGLGYGYTF. The CDR3, as DNA: TGCGCCAGCAGCCAGGCGCTGGGCTTGGGCTATGGCTACACCTTC. This chain links TRBV4-1 with TRBJ1-2; D ambiguous. This CDR3 has 15 residues. V dropped 3 bases and J dropped 4 bases, with 15 bases sitting between them. CDR1 and CDR2 from the germline V gene are MGHRA and YSYEKL.

This clone was counted only a few times. The chain combines TRBV7-9 with TRBJ2-1, with D perhaps matching TRBD2 (5 bases). Per germline, CDR1 SEHNR and CDR2 FQNEAQ (reference sequence). The CDR3 covers 15 residues. V lost 3 bases and J lost 0, with 9 bases in between. CDR3 sequence (DNA): TGTGCCAGCAGCTTCGGGGTGAGCTCCTACAATGAGCAGTTCTTC. This translates into CASSFGVSSYNEQFF.

This clone turned up a few times. The rearrangement joins TRBV19 to TRBJ2-4; perhaps TRBD2 as D (5 bases). CDR3 length equals 14 residues. V was trimmed by 3 bases and J by 1 base, leaving 7 bases between them. The germline V gene encodes CDR1 LNHDA and CDR2 SQIVND (reference sequence). DNA of the CDR3: TGTGCCAGTAGTATCGGCGGGGCCAAAAACATTCAGTACTTC. Its translation is CASSIGGAKNIQYF.

The CDR3: CASSLAGATITQETQYF. The CDR3 bases are TGTGCCAGCAGCTTAGCGGGGGCGACCATCACCCAAGAGACCCAGTACTTC. The V gene is TRBV5-4, the J gene TRBJ2-5; TRBD2 matches 8 bases. CDR1 and CDR2 from the germline V gene are SGHNT and YYREEE (reference sequence). The CDR3 sequence is 17 residues long. J gave up 1 base and V 2 bases, and 10 bases lay outside the gene matches.

The chain uses TRBV5-4 and TRBJ1-6, with D perhaps matching TRBD1 (5 bases). There are 14 residues in the CDR3. Per germline, CDR1 SGHNT and CDR2 YYREEE (reference sequence). Trimming cost V 0 bases and J 6 bases, with 7 bases left between them. CDR3 nucleotides: TGTGCCAGCAGCTTGGCAGGGTTTAATTCACCCCTCCACTTT. Translation: CASSLAGFNSPLHF.

The rearrangement uses TRBV7-6 and TRBJ2-1; 8 bases are a match to TRBD2. Germline trimming cut 2 bases from V and 2 bases from J; bases unmatched to any gene: 2. Germline CDR1 and CDR2: SGHVS and FNYEAQ. This CDR3 is built from 15 residues. CDR3 bases: TGTGCCAGCAGCTTATCCGGGGGGGCCTACAATGAGCAGTTCTTC. It encodes CASSLSGGAYNEQFF.

The chain couples TRBV6-5 to TRBJ2-5; TRBD2 might be the D (5 bases). Germline CDR1 MNHEY, CDR2 SVGAGI. The V gene lost 7 bases and the J gene lost 4 bases, with 13 bases spanning the gap. The CDR3 covers 13 residues. The CDR3 protein is CASISGNRETQYF. The CDR3 coding sequence is TGTGCCAGCATCTCGGGGAATCGAGAGACCCAGTACTTC.